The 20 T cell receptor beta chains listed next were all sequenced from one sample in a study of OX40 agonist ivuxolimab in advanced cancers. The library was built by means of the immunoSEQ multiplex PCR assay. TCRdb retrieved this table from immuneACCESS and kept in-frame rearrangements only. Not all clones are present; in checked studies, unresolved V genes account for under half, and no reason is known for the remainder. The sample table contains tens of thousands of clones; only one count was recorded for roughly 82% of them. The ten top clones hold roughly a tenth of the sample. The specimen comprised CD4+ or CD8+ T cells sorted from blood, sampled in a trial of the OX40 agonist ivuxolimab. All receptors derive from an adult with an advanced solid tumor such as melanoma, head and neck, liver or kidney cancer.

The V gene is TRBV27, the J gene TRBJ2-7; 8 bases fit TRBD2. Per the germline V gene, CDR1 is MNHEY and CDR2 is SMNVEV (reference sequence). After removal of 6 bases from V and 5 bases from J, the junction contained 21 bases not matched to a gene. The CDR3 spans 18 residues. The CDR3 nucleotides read TGTGCCAGCAGACTAACCGGGACGCCCACCGGAGCGGGAGACGAGCAGTACTTC. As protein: CASRLTGTPTGAGDEQYF.

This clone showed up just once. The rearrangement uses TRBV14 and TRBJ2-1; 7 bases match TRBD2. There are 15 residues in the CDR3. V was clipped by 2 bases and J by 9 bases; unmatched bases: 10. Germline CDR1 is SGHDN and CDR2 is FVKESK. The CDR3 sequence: CASSQLLATGGEQFF. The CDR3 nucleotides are TGTGCCAGCAGCCAATTACTAGCGACCGGGGGTGAGCAGTTCTTC.

The CDR3: CASSLVRLVEDTQYF. The CDR3 nucleotides read TGTGCCAGCAGCTTAGTCAGACTAGTTGAAGATACGCAGTATTTT. V gene TRBV7-2 combines with J gene TRBJ2-3; the D gene is possibly TRBD2 (6 bases). This CDR3 is 15 amino acids long. The V gene's germline CDR1 is SGHTA and CDR2 FQGNSA. V gave up 1 base and J gave up 5 bases, with 13 bases separating them.

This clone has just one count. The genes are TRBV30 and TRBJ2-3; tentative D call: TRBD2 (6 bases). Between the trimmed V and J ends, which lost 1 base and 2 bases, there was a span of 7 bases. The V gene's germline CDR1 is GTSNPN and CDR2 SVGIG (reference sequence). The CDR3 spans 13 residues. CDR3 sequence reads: CAWSGTTTDTQYF. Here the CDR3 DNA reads TGTGCCTGGAGTGGGACTACCACAGATACGCAGTATTTT.

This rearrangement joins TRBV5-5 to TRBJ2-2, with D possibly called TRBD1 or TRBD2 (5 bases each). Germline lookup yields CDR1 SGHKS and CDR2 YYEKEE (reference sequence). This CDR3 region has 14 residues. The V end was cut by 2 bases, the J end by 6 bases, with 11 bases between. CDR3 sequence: CASSFSGTSGELFF. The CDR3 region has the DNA TGTGCCAGCAGCTTTTCTGGGACGTCCGGGGAGCTGTTTTTT. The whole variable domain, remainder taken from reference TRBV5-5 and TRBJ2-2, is DAGVTQSPTHLIKTRGQQVTLRCSPISGHKSVSWYQQVLGQGPQFIFQYYEKEERGRGNFPDRFSARQFPNYSSELNVNALLLGDSALYLCASSFSGTSGELFFGEGSRLTVL.

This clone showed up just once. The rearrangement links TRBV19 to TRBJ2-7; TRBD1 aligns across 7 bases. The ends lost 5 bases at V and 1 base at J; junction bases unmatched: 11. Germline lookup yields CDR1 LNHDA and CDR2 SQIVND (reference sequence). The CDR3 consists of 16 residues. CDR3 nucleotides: TGTGCCAGTAGTCCTTATTCTCGACAGGGTTCCTACGAGCAGTACTTC. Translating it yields CASSPYSRQGSYEQYF.

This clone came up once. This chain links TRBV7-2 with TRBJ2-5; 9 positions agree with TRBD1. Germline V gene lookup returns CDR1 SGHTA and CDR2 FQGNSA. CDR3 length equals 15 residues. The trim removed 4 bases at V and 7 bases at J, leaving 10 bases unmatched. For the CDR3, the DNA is TGTGCCAGCAGCTACCGGACAGGGGACGGGGCGACCCAGTACTTC. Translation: CASSYRTGDGATQYF.

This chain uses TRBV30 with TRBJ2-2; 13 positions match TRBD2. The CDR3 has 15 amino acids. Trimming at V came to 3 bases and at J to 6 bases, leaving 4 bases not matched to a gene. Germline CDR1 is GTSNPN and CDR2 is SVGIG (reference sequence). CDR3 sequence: CAWRGLAGTSGELFF. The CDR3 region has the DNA TGTGCCTGGAGGGGACTAGCGGGAACCTCCGGGGAGCTGTTTTTT.

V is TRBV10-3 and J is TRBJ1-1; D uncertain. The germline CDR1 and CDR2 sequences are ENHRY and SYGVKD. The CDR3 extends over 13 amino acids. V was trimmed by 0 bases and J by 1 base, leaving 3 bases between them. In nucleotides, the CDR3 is TGTGCCATCAGTGAGTCTGGGAACACTGAAGCTTTCTTT. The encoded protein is CAISESGNTEAFF.

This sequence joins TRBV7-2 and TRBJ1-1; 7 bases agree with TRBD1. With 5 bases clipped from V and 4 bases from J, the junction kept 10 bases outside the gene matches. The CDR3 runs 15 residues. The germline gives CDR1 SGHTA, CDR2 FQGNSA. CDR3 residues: CASSLWDQGGTEAFF. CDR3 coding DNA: TGTGCCAGCAGCCTTTGGGACCAGGGGGGCACTGAAGCTTTCTTT.

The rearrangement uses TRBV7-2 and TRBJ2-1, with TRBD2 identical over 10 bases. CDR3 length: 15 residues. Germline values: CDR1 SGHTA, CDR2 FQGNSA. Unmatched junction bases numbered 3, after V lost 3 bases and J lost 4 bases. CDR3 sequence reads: CASSLVSGRYNEQFF. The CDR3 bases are TGTGCCAGCAGCTTGGTTAGCGGGAGGTACAATGAGCAGTTCTTC.

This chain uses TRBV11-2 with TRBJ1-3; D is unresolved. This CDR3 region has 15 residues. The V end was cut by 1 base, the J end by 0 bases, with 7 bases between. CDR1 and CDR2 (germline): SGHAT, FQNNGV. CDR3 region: CASSLVGSSGNTIYF. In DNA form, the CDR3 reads TGTGCCAGCAGCTTAGTGGGCAGCTCTGGAAACACCATATATTTT.

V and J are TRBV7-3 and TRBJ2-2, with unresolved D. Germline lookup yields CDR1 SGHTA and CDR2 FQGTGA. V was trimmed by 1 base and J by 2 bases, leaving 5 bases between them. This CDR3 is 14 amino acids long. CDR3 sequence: CASSLIVNTGELFF. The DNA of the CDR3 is TGTGCCAGCAGCTTAATTGTAAACACCGGGGAGCTGTTTTTT.

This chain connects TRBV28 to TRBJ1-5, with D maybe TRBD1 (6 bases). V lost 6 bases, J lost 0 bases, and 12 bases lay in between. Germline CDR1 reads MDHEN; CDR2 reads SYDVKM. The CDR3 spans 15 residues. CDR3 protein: CASSSGVRSNQPQHF. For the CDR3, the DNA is TGTGCCAGCAGCTCAGGGGTCCGTAGCAATCAGCCCCAGCATTTT.

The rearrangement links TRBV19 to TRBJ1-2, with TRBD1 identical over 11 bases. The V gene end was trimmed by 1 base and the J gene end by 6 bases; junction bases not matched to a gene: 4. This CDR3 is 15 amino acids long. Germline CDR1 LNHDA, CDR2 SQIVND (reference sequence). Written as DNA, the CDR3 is TGTGCCAGTAGTATAGGAGGACAGGGGGCCCATGGCTACACCTTC. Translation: CASSIGGQGAHGYTF.

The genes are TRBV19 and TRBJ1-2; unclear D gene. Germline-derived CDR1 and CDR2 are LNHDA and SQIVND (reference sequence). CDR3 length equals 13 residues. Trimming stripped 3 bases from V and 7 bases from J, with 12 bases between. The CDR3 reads CASSMIEDPGYTF. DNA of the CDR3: TGTGCCAGTAGTATGATTGAGGACCCTGGCTACACCTTC.

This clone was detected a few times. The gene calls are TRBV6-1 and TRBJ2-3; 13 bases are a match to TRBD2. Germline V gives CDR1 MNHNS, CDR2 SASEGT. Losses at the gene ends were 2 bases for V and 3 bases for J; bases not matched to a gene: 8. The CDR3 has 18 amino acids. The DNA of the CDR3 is TGTGCCAGCAGTGAACTGGCGGGACTAGCGGGGAGGACAGATACGCAGTATTTT. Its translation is CASSELAGLAGRTDTQYF.

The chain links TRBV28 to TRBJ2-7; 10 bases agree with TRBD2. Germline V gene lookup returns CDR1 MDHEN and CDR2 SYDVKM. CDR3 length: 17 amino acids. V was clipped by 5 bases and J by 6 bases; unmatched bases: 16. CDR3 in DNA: TGTGCCAGCAGTCATCAAGGCAGGGCTAGCGGGAGTCCCGAGCAGTACTTC. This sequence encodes CASSHQGRASGSPEQYF.

CDR3 residues: CASSLDGQTNQPQHF. The CDR3, as DNA: TGTGCCAGCAGCTTAGACGGACAGACCAATCAGCCCCAGCATTTT. The rearrangement uses TRBV7-2 and TRBJ1-5; D may be TRBD1 (6 bases). V was trimmed by 1 base and J by 3 bases, leaving 10 bases between them. The germline V gene has CDR1 SGHTA and CDR2 FQGNSA. The CDR3 runs to 15 residues.

The CDR3 loop reads CASSLDSRPGNQPQHF. In DNA form, the CDR3 reads TGTGCCAGCAGCCTGGACAGCCGTCCTGGCAATCAGCCCCAGCATTTT. This chain links TRBV28 with TRBJ1-5; the D gene is possibly TRBD1 (6 bases). From germline, CDR1 is MDHEN and CDR2 SYDVKM. Trimming took off 6 bases at V and 2 bases at J, with 17 bases between the two ends. CDR3 length: 16 residues. The variable domain in full, completed from reference TRBV28 and TRBJ1-5, reads DVKVTQSSRYLVKRTGEKVFLECVQDMDHENMFWYRQDPGLGLRLIYFSYDVKMKEKGDIPEGYSVSREKKERFSLILESASTNQTSMYLCASSLDSRPGNQPQHFGDGTRLSIL.